This T cell receptor beta chain emerged from a study of breast tumors, draining lymph nodes, adjacent tissues. This clonotype was observed many times. Its specificity is unknown. Breast cancer patients provided tissue from their axillary draining lymph nodes. Findings of the study overall: Tumors had less TCR diversity than lymph nodes, more than nontumor tissue.

One entry per CDR3 protein results from TCRdb running MiXCR on the multiplex PCR reads. This table holds about 230,000 distinct CDR3 sequences, around 32% found once. The TCR sequence derives from a female donor with breast cancer. Some clones in this sample may be carry-over from other donors' samples. Sequenced: axillary lymph node tissue.

CDR3 amino acids: CASSQGTGGDTQYF. The CDR3 nucleotides read TGTGCCAGCAGCCAAGGAACAGGGGGAGATACGCAGTATTTT. V and J are TRBV14 and TRBJ2-3, with 8 bases that match TRBD1. V lost 1 base, J lost 5 bases, and 2 bases stayed unmatched. From germline, CDR1 is SGHDN and CDR2 FVKESK. The CDR3 is 14 residues long.